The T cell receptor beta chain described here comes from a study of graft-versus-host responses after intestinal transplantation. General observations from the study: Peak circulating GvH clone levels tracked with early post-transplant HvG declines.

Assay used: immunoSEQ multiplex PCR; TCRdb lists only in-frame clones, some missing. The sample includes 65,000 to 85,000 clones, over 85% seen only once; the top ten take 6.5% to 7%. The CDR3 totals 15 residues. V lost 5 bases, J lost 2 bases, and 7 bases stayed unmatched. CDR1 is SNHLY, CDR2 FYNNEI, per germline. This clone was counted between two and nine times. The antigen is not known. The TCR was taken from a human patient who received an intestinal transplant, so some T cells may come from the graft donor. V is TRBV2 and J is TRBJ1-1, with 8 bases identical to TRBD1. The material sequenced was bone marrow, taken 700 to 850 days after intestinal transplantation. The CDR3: CASSLDRGSNTEAFF. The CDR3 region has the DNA TGTGCCAGCAGTCTCGACAGGGGTTCTAACACTGAAGCTTTCTTT. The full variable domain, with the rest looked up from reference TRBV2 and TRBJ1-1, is EPEVTQTPSHQVTQMGQEVILRCVPISNHLYFYWYRQILGQKVEFLVSFYNNEISEKSEIFDDQFSVERPDGSNFTLKIRSTKLEDSAMYFCASSLDRGSNTEAFFGQGTRLTVV.